This T cell receptor (beta chain) was recovered during a study of cytomegalovirus exposure and HLA in healthy donors (dated by TCRdb to about 2017). Background on the whole study: The roughly 670 repertoires of the first cohort and the 110 or so validation repertoires were produced on the same platform, according to a later analysis. To predict cytomegalovirus infection status, the study combined high-throughput TCR immunosequencing, statistical association of individual TCRs with disease status, and machine learning. The study aimed to test whether cataloging public T cell receptors could reveal signatures of past pathogen exposure. Along with the approximately 700-subject first cohort, a separate validation cohort of over a hundred different subjects was used.

A word on this clone: Its recognized antigen is unknown. No base quality information exists; no much larger clone differs at one position.

Separate from the roughly 630-subject first cohort, the validation cohort of roughly 120 subjects was the group to which the donors belonged. Libraries were made using the immunoSEQ multiplex PCR assay. On the study's bioinformatics: A statistical classification framework was developed to diagnose cytomegalovirus status using the catalog of TCR beta chain sequences. The table was pulled from immuneACCESS by TCRdb, which kept in-frame rearrangements only. Such tables lose some clones; where checked, under half of the loss comes from unresolved V genes, and the rest has no known cause. That table is the source of V, J and clone size, and D and trimming were worked out from the DNA. A total of around 160,000 clones appear in this sample, over 80% of them only once. The top ten clonotypes cover 2% to 2.5% of the sample. Broader findings and caveats from the paper: According to the authors, the approach could potentially be generalized to other disease states and immunological phenotypes. The validation cohort had no HLA typing available for a later analysis, so co-occurrence within that cohort was assessed over all 120 or so repertoires. While some public TCRs were present in many individuals, most TCR sequences turned up only very rarely across donors. A total of about 150 TCR beta chains were listed by the study as associated with cytomegalovirus. In vitro tests confirmed that a few of the cytomegalovirus-associated TCR beta chains recognize cytomegalovirus antigens. In both the original and validation cohorts, the classifier was reported to diagnose cytomegalovirus status with high specificity and sensitivity. Subsequent analysis determined that TCRs grouped into clusters in the first cohort also showed a tendency toward co-occurrence across the roughly 120 validation repertoires, and approximately 93% of cluster scores exceeded 0.

Taken from the germline V gene, the CDR1 and CDR2 loops are SGHTS and YDEGEE. V lost 1 base and J lost 5 bases; the stretch between them is 24 bases long. Measured from the cysteine to the phenylalanine, the CDR3 is 18 residues long. The DNA shown is the 54-base CDR3, in frame from base 1. The sample consisted of PBMCs. The TCR was taken from a man aged 25 to 40 in good health and CMV-seropositive. The chain is made from TRBV5-8 and TRBJ1-1, with the D gene not confidently named. The bases read TGTGCCAGCAGCTTGCATTCCGGATCGACATCGCTAAGGACTGAAGCTTTCTTT. Its protein is CASSLHSGSTSLRTEAFF.